A single sample gave rise to the 7 T cell receptor beta chains below, sequenced in a study of regulatory T cells in long-lasting Graves disease (dated by TCRdb to the early 2020s). Library prep was done by multiplex PCR. TCRdb records Illumina HiSeq 4000 as the sequencer. iRepertoire HTBI primers and Arm-PCR amplification of CDR3 regions were used to construct TCR beta libraries. TCRdb applied fastp at Q25 and MiXCR to the public reads, then kept only in-frame beta chains. Identical CDR3 proteins give one entry, which carries the most common genes and DNA. The sample table holds about 440,000 distinct CDR3 sequences, of which 14% to 15% were seen once. Approximately 16% of the sample rests with the top ten. The sample's time point label, decoded: newly diagnosed GD, antithyroid drugs for less than 3 months. RNA was extracted from PBMCs in TRIzol for both TCR sequencing and RNA sequencing. These sequences were also reported in another study, on T cells in Graves' hyperthyroidism and ophthalmopathy.

The sample in question was peripheral blood mononuclear cells (PBMCs), obtained at new diagnosis, from a patient treated with antithyroid drugs. These receptors all stem from a woman under 40 with Graves disease. Donor details come from another sample of the same person, matched by shared clones.

In its sample, this clonotype was seen a few times. The chain uses TRBV27 and TRBJ2-4, with a weak D call TRBD1 (6 bases). The CDR3 is made up of 18 amino acids. The germline CDR1 and CDR2 sequences are MNHEY and SMNVEV (reference sequence). Deletions cut 4 bases from V and 1 base from J, with 20 bases between. As DNA, the CDR3 is TGTGCCAGCAGTTCAGGCAGGGGCCCAAATGTGGCCAAAAACATTCAGTACTTC. Its translation: CASSSGRGPNVAKNIQYF.

This clonotype was recorded many times. The chain employs TRBV11-2 and TRBJ2-1; 7 positions match TRBD2. Trimming cost V 6 bases and J 5 bases; bases outside gene matches: 7. Germline V gene lookup returns CDR1 SGHAT and CDR2 FQNNGV. This CDR3 is 14 amino acids long. The CDR3, as DNA: TGTGCCAGCAGAATAGCGGGCGATCACAATGAGCAGTTCTTC. It yields the protein CASRIAGDHNEQFF.

The V gene is TRBV7-6, the J gene TRBJ2-1, with D possibly being TRBD2 (5 bases). The CDR3 has 13 amino acids. V lost 4 bases and J lost 5, with 9 bases in between. The germline V gene has CDR1 SGHVS and CDR2 FNYEAQ. CDR3 protein: CASSWAGNNEQFF. The DNA of the CDR3 is TGTGCCAGCAGCTGGGCCGGGAACAATGAGCAGTTCTTC.

This clonotype was seen a handful of times. This may be a read error, as it is one base from a much larger clone. The V call is TRBV25-1, the J call TRBJ1-1; TRBD1 agrees at 8 bases. Germline V lookup: CDR1 MGHDK, CDR2 SYGVNS. J gave up 1 base and V 4 bases, and 2 bases lay outside the gene matches. CDR3 length: 14 amino acids. CDR3 sequence: CASSVDRANTEAFF. The CDR3 coding sequence is TGTGCCAGCAGTGTGGACAGGGCGAACACTGAAGCTTTCTTT. Complete variable domain (other parts from reference TRBV25-1 and TRBJ1-1): EADIYQTPRYLVIGTGKKITLECSQTMGHDKMYWYQQDPGMELHLIHYSYGVNSTEKGDLSSESTVSRIRTEHFPLTLESARPSHTSQYLCASSVDRANTEAFFGQGTRLTVV.

This clonotype was observed at least ten times. V is TRBV12-3 or TRBV12-4 and J is TRBJ2-1; 7 nucleotides match TRBD2. CDR3 length: 16 residues. Unmatched junction bases numbered 13, after V lost 2 bases and J lost 9 bases. CDR3 sequence (DNA): TGTGCCAGCAGTTTACAGTCTAGCGGCCCATTGAGTGAGCAGTTCTTC. This encodes CASSLQSSGPLSEQFF.

In regard to this clonotype: A much larger clone differs by one base, so this may be a read error. The V call is TRBV11-2, the J call TRBJ2-1; TRBD1 might be the D (5 bases). CDR1 and CDR2 from the germline V gene are SGHAT and FQNNGV. CDR3 size: 19 residues. V lost 4 bases and J 8 bases, leaving 30 bases between the germline ends. The CDR3 DNA is TGTGCCAGCAGCTCATTCAGGGAAATGGTGGCTCTCGGATATCATGAGCAGTTCTTC. Translating gives CASSSFREMVALGYHEQFF.

This chain joins TRBV11-1 and TRBJ2-5, with 7 nucleotides matching TRBD2. Germline CDR1 and CDR2: SGHAT and FQDESV (reference sequence). The length of the CDR3 is 15 residues. The V segment lost 4 bases and the J segment 5 bases; nucleotides outside the gene matches: 10. For the CDR3, the DNA is TGTGCCAGCAGCTCTACAGCGGGGCGACGGGAGACCCAGTACTTC. Translation: CASSSTAGRRETQYF.